These 2 T cell receptor beta chains share one sample of origin, sequenced in a study of identical twins. TCRdb recomputed calls from the 5' RACE reads with MiXCR, one row per CDR3 protein. Here the sample spans about 1.7 million distinct CDR3 sequences, about 32% being singletons. Input material: cord blood. The receptors stem from a newborn girl in good health.

This clonotype has a count of ten or more. The chain links TRBV29-1 to TRBJ2-3; 7 nucleotides line up with TRBD1. The CDR3 spans 17 residues. Looked up from germline, CDR1 is SQVTM and CDR2 is ANQGSEA. With V trimmed by 3 bases and J by 0 bases, 12 bases remained unmatched. The CDR3, as DNA: TGCAGCGTTGACAGGACCTCGGACAGGCCTAGCACAGATACGCAGTATTTT. As protein: CSVDRTSDRPSTDTQYF.

This rearrangement joins TRBV3-1 to TRBJ2-3; D ambiguous. Germline V gene sequence: CDR1 LGHDT, CDR2 YNNKEL (reference sequence). The CDR3 is made up of 14 amino acids. The V end was cut by 3 bases, the J end by 2 bases, with 9 bases between. CDR3: CASSHPLITDTQYF. The CDR3 coding sequence is TGTGCCAGCAGCCACCCACTAATCACAGATACGCAGTATTTT.